These T cell receptor beta chains were read from a single sample in a study of a mutant IDH1 vaccine in newly diagnosed glioma. Some clones are missing from TCRdb's copy, which holds only in-frame ones; the method was immunoSEQ multiplex PCR. The data hold around 60,000 clones, with about 89% observed a single time. No antigens are known for them. This specimen consisted of PBMCs, obtained from a glioma patient whose treatment included an IDH1 peptide vaccine. These receptors were taken from a man in his forties with glioma. Each CDR3 is given with its conserved first and last residue. Fields, in order: J gene, D gene, V gene, clone size, CDR3 protein, CDR3 DNA. The D gene is left open where the match is weak. Rows give clone size only sometimes, using once, few, many, or a class for an expanded clone.

TRBJ1-1 | TRBD1 | TRBV7-9 | NA | CASSPGSGGTEAFF | TGTGCCAGCAGCCCGGGCTCAGGGGGCACTGAAGCTTTCTTT
TRBJ1-5 | NA | TRBV19 | NA | CASTGQHNQPQHF | TGTGCCAGTACCGGCCAGCACAATCAGCCCCAGCATTTT
TRBJ1-1 | NA | TRBV6-1 | NA | CASSENPQGGFMNTEAFF | TGTGCCAGCAGTGAAAACCCTCAGGGAGGGTTTATGAACACTGAAGCTTTCTTT
TRBJ1-2 | TRBD1 | TRBV4-1 | NA | CASSPTGGDNYGYTF | TGCGCCAGCAGCCCGACAGGGGGCGACAACTATGGCTACACCTTC
TRBJ2-1 | TRBD1 | TRBV7-9 | NA | CASSLRGQGAPRDEQFF | TGTGCCAGCAGCTTAAGGGGACAGGGGGCGCCGAGGGATGAGCAGTTCTTC
TRBJ2-7 | TRBD1 | TRBV14 | NA | CASSQVRGNEQYF | TGTGCCAGCAGCCAAGTCAGGGGGAACGAGCAGTACTTC
TRBJ2-7 | NA | TRBV27 | NA | CASSYGGYEQYF | TGTGCCAGCAGTTATGGCGGCTACGAGCAGTACTTC
TRBJ1-2 | TRBD1 | TRBV27 | NA | CASSPRLMDRVGYTF | TGTGCCAGCAGTCCGCGACTGATGGACAGGGTTGGCTACACCTTC
TRBJ2-7 | NA | TRBV28 | NA | CASSLYDEQYF | TGTGCCAGCAGTTTATACGACGAGCAGTACTTC
TRBJ2-3 | NA | TRBV27 | NA | CASSPGLGGGIADTQYF | TGTGCCAGTTCGCCCGGACTAGGAGGGGGTATTGCAGATACGCAGTATTTT
TRBJ2-7 | NA | TRBV28 | NA | CASSLRYEQYF | TGTGCCAGCAGTTTAAGGTACGAGCAGTACTTC
TRBJ1-5 | NA | TRBV6-6 | NA | CASSPRVAAGQPQHF | TGTGCCAGCAGCCCACGGGTGGCCGCCGGTCAGCCCCAGCATTTT
TRBJ2-2 | NA | TRBV18 | few | CASSPGTPGTGELFF | TGTGCCAGCTCACCTGGAACACCAGGCACCGGGGAGCTGTTTTTT
TRBJ2-5 | NA | TRBV6-6 | once | CASSYSKLGKEEQYF | TGTGCCAGCAGTTACTCTAAACTCGGAAAAGAGGAGCAGTACTTC
TRBJ2-1 | NA | TRBV7-2 | once | CASSPSTPGRGENEQFF | TGTGCCAGCAGCCCGTCCACCCCCGGGAGAGGGGAGAATGAGCAGTTCTTC
TRBJ1-1 | NA | TRBV18 | once | CASSAMIGKRAFF | TGTGCCAGCTCAGCTATGATAGGCAAGCGAGCTTTCTTT
TRBJ1-2 | NA | TRBV28 | NA | CASSPERYGYTF | TGTGCCAGCAGTCCGGAGCGCTATGGCTACACCTTC
TRBJ2-1 | NA | TRBV5-6 | NA | CASSLGRNNEQFF | TGTGCCAGCAGCTTGGGCCGGAACAATGAGCAGTTCTTC
TRBJ2-3 | NA | TRBV4-2 | NA | CASSQAQPADTQYF | TGTGCCAGCAGCCAAGCCCAGCCTGCAGATACGCAGTATTTT
TRBJ1-2 | NA | TRBV5-1 | NA | CASSLEGQNYGYTF | TGCGCCAGCAGCTTGGAGGGGCAGAACTATGGCTACACCTTC